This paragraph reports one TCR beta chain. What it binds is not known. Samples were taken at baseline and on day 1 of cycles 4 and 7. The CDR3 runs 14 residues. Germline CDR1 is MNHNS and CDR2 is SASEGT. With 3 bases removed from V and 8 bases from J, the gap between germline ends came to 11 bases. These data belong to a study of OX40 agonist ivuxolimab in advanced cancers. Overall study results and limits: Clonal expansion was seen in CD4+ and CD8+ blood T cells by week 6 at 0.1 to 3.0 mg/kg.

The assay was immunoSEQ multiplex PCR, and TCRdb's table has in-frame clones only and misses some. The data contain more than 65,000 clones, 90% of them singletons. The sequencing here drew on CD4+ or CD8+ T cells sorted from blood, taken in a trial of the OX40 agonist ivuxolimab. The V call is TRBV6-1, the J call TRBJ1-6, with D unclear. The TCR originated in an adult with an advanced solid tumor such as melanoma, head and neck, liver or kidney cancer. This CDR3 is CASSEAVGYSPLHF. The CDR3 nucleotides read TGTGCCAGCAGTGAGGCAGTCGGTTATTCACCCCTCCACTTT.